The 10 T cell receptor beta chains reported below all come from one sample, sequenced in a study of blood T cell repertoires in COVID-19. Data came from immunoSEQ multiplex PCR; TCRdb stores just in-frame clones and leaves some out. Counted here are 50,000 to 60,000 clones, about four fifths occurring once; the ten biggest clones make up about 6%. The sequencing input was peripheral blood. The receptors here all came from a human donor in a cohort sampled during active or convalescent COVID-19.

This chain uses TRBV10-1 with TRBJ1-2; TRBD1 matches 8 bases. CDR1 and CDR2 (germline): WNHNN, SYGVQD (reference sequence). This CDR3 region has 14 residues. V lost 4 bases and J lost 8; bases outside the gene matches: 9. CDR3 sequence: CASSAWQGAGGYTF. CDR3 DNA: TGCGCCAGCAGTGCCTGGCAGGGGGCAGGAGGCTACACCTTC.

The CDR3 DNA sequence: TGTGCCAGCAGTCCGACAGGGGGCTTAAATAATCAGCCCCAGCATTTT. Its translation: CASSPTGGLNNQPQHF. The chain joins TRBV27 to TRBJ1-5; 10 bases map to TRBD1. V shed 5 bases, J shed 4 bases, and the junction held 8 bases outside the gene matches. CDR1 MNHEY and CDR2 SMNVEV come from the germline V gene (reference sequence). The CDR3 contains 16 residues.

V and J are TRBV3-1 (or the pseudogene TRBV3-2) and TRBJ1-5; the D gene is possibly TRBD1 (5 bases). The germline V and J ends were trimmed by 2 bases and 7 bases, with 9 bases remaining between them. CDR1 is LGHDT and CDR2 is YNNKEL in the germline V gene (reference sequence). There are 13 residues in the CDR3. Here the CDR3 reads CASSQIGGQPQHF. CDR3 DNA: TGTGCCAGCAGCCAAATTGGGGGGCAGCCCCAGCATTTT.

CDR3 residues: CASSPGGGSNQPQYF. In DNA form, the CDR3 reads TGTGCCAGCTCCCCAGGCGGGGGGAGCAATCAGCCCCAGTATTTT. The chain employs TRBV18 and TRBJ1-5, with 8 bases matching TRBD2. The J call could be wrong; TRBJ2-3 is a better fit for the DNA end. The CDR3 sequence is 15 residues long. The germline CDR1 and CDR2 sequences are KGHSH and LQKENI.

V and J are TRBV4-1 and TRBJ1-2; no reliable D call. The germline gives CDR1 MGHRA, CDR2 YSYEKL. The germline V and J ends were trimmed by 7 bases and 6 bases, with 18 bases remaining between them. There are 14 residues in the CDR3. CDR3 loop: CASNHERNFNGYTF. CDR3 DNA: TGCGCCAGCAACCACGAGAGGAATTTCAATGGCTACACCTTC.

J is TRBJ2-1 and V is TRBV4-3; 10 nucleotides agree with TRBD2. The CDR3 totals 18 residues. Germline V gene data show CDR1 as LGHNA and CDR2 as YSLEER. The J segment lost 2 bases and the V segment lost 0 bases, leaving 7 bases of the junction unmatched. In nucleotides, the CDR3 is TGCGCCAGCAGCCAAGAGGTAGCGGGGGGCGTCCCCTACAATGAGCAGTTCTTC. Its protein is CASSQEVAGGVPYNEQFF.

The genes are TRBV6-6 and TRBJ2-1; the match to TRBD1 covers 7 bases. The CDR3 is 12 residues long. Looked up from germline, CDR1 is MNHNY and CDR2 is SVGAGI (reference sequence). Trimming at V came to 6 bases and at J to 8 bases, leaving 4 bases not matched to a gene. CDR3 DNA: TGTGCCAGCAGGGCCCAGGGGGATGAGCAGTTCTTC. It encodes CASRAQGDEQFF.

CDR3 protein: CASSSLTGSGYEQYF. In DNA, the CDR3 is TGTGCCAGCAGCTCCCTGACAGGTAGTGGGTACGAGCAGTACTTC. The chain carries TRBV5-4 and TRBJ2-7; a weak D match, TRBD1 (6 bases). Trimming shortened V by 3 bases and J by 4 bases, and 17 bases separated the two germline ends. There are 15 residues in the CDR3. Germline CDR1 SGHNT, CDR2 YYREEE (reference sequence). Together with reference TRBV5-4 and TRBJ2-7, the CDR3 gives the full variable domain: ETGVTQSPTHLIKTRGQQVTLRCSSQSGHNTVSWYQQALGQGPQFIFQYYREEENGRGNFPPRFSGLQFPNYSSELNVNALELDDSALYLCASSSLTGSGYEQYFGPGTRLTVT.

The CDR3, as DNA: TGTGCCAGCAGCTCACAGGGGGGTAACACCGGGGAGCTGTTTTTT. Protein sequence: CASSSQGGNTGELFF. The chain joins TRBV7-8 to TRBJ2-2; 8 nucleotides agree with TRBD1. The J segment lost 2 bases and the V segment lost 4 bases, leaving 3 bases of the junction unmatched. The CDR3 consists of 15 residues. Germline CDR1 SGHVS, CDR2 FQNEAQ.

The rearrangement joins TRBV7-9 to TRBJ2-2, with a possible D match to TRBD2 (5 bases). The CDR3 covers 15 residues. The germline CDR1 and CDR2 sequences are SEHNR and FQNEAQ (reference sequence). The germline V and J ends were trimmed by 5 bases and 1 base, with 11 bases remaining between them. CDR3 sequence (DNA): TGTGCCAGCAGCACGGGGTCAGGGAACACCGGGGAGCTGTTTTTT. Its translation is CASSTGSGNTGELFF.